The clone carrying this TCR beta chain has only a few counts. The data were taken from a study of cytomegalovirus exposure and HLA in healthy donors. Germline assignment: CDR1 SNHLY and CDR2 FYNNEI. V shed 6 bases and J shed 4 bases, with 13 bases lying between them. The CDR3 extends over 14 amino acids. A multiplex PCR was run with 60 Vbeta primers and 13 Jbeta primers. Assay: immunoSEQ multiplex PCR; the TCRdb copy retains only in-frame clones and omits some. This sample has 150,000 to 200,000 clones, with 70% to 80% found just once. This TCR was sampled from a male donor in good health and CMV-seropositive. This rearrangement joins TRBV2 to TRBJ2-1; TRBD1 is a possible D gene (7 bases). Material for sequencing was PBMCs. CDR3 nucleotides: TGTGCCAGCAGCGCGGGACAGAGTTACAATGAGCAGTTCTTC. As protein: CASSAGQSYNEQFF.